This T cell receptor (beta chain) was recovered during a study of cytotoxic CD8 clonotypes in ibrutinib-treated CLL. Study as a whole: Responses: approximately 25 partial, 2 complete; after median approximately 70 months, about 15 stayed remitted, around twelve progressed. Treatment had run for a median roughly eleven months, range 6 to 36, when response samples were taken.

Here immunoSEQ multiplex PCR was the method, and the copy in TCRdb shows in-frame clones only, minus some. The sample consists of tens of thousands of clones, roughly 50% of them appearing once. The CDR3 length is 20 residues. V trimming: 6 bases; J trimming: 0 bases; junction bases outside the gene matches: 19. In germline, CDR1 is LGHNA, CDR2 YNFKEQ. The clonotype originates from a human donor with chronic lymphocytic leukemia. This chain links TRBV4-2 with TRBJ2-2; TRBD1 agrees at 7 bases. The input for sequencing was PBMCs, taken after 24 months of ibrutinib treatment. CDR3 sequence: CASRREAWTGLTSNTGELFF. CDR3 bases: TGTGCCAGCAGACGAGAAGCATGGACAGGCCTGACCTCGAACACCGGGGAGCTGTTTTTT.